The 3 T cell receptor beta chains listed next were all sequenced from one sample in a study of T cells in women clearing cervical HPV infection (dated by TCRdb to the late 2010s). The library relied on the immunoSEQ multiplex PCR assay. In its TCRdb copy, this immuneACCESS table keeps in-frame sequences only and misses some clones. Where compared with another copy, unresolved V genes explain less than half of these, and the others have no known cause. This sample's clone table shows tens of thousands of clones. Roughly a third of the sample lies in the top ten. Material: blood buffy coat. The receptors were sampled from a woman between 18 and 70 years old with a cervical HPV16 infection that either progressed to CIN3+ or cleared (not recorded which).

To note about this clone: Read data end 3 residues before the CDR3 end; the end is taken from the germline J gene. The chain uses TRBV2 and TRBJ2-5; possibly TRBD1 or TRBD2 for D (5 bases each). V was cut by 5 bases and J by 5 bases, with 18 bases left in between. The CDR3 runs to 15 residues. Germline-derived CDR1 and CDR2 are SNHLY and FYNNEI. CDR3: CASSSIGVGEETQYF. The part of the CDR3 DNA that was read is TGTGCCAGCAGTTCAATAGGGGTAGGGGAGGAGACC.

Note on this clone: The read comes to an end 3 residues before the CDR3 does, leaving the germline J gene to fill in the end. The chain couples TRBV7-3 to TRBJ2-1; no definite D call. CDR3 length: 15 residues. V was clipped by 5 bases and J by 0 bases, with 11 bases between them. CDR1 is SGHTA, CDR2 FQGTGA, per germline. Partial CDR3 DNA: TGTGCCAGCAGCCAAGATCCGGGCTCCTACAATGAG. This sequence encodes CASSQDPGSYNE. The whole CDR3 sequence reads CASSQDPGSYNEQFF.

Regarding this clone: The CDR3 end is not reached by the read, which stops 3 residues before it; the germline J gene fills it in. The genes are TRBV5-1 and TRBJ1-3; 10 bases agree with TRBD1. CDR3 size: 13 residues. Trimming cost V 4 bases and J 6 bases; bases outside gene matches: 1. Germline CDR1 reads SGHRS; CDR2 reads YFSETQ. The CDR3: CASSGTGENTIYF. The part of the CDR3 DNA that was read is TGCGCCAGCAGCGGGACAGGGGAAAACACC. Full variable domain (missing parts from reference TRBV5-1 and TRBJ1-3): KAGVTQTPRYLIKTRGQQVTLSCSPISGHRSVSWYQQTPGQGLQFLFEYFSETQRNKGNFPGRFSGRQFSNSRSEMNVSTLELGDSALYLCASSGTGENTIYFGEGSWLTVV.